This T cell receptor beta chain was obtained from a study of cytomegalovirus exposure and HLA in healthy donors. TCRdb's copy holds only in-frame clones and misses some; the assay was immunoSEQ multiplex PCR. This sample has roughly 100,000 clones, with less than 90% found just once. The sequence was collected from a woman in her late teens or twenties in good health and CMV-seropositive. Material: PBMCs.

The chain's CDR3 is CASSRTGLENTQYF. CDR3 nucleotides: TGTGCCAGCAGCCGGACAGGGTTGGAGAATACGCAGTATTTT. This chain joins TRBV5-6 and TRBJ2-3; 8 bases map to TRBD1. The CDR3 has 14 residues. Germline V gene lookup returns CDR1 SGHDT and CDR2 YYEEEE. The J segment lost 7 bases and the V segment lost 4 bases, leaving 8 bases of the junction unmatched.